One and the same sample provided the 20 T cell receptor beta chains below, sequenced in a study of cytomegalovirus exposure and HLA in healthy donors. PCR was performed using 60 Vbeta and 13 Jbeta primers. The repertoire was sequenced with immunoSEQ multiplex PCR; TCRdb's copy has only in-frame clones and lacks some. The table includes about 210,000 clones, about three quarters detected once. The material sequenced was PBMCs. These receptors all come from a boy aged 5-17 years in good health and CMV-seronegative.

The chain recombines TRBV30 with TRBJ2-5; 12 bases align to TRBD2. Germline CDR1 GTSNPN, CDR2 SVGIG (reference sequence). This CDR3 comprises 14 residues. V lost 4 bases, J lost 5 bases, and 5 bases stayed unmatched. The CDR3 DNA reads TGTGCCTGGAAGGGACTAGCGGGCAGTGAGACCCAGTACTTC. Its protein product is CAWKGLAGSETQYF. Complete variable domain (other parts from reference TRBV30 and TRBJ2-5): SQTIHQWPATLVQPVGSPLSLECTVEGTSNPNLYWYRQAAGRGLQLLFYSVGIGQISSEVPQNLSASRPQDRQFILSSKKLLLSDSGFYLCAWKGLAGSETQYFGPGTRLLVL.

The chain joins TRBV5-1 to TRBJ2-7; 7 bases map to TRBD1. V shed 1 base, J shed 6 bases, and the junction held 1 base outside the gene matches. This CDR3 has 12 residues. Germline CDR1 SGHRS, CDR2 YFSETQ. CDR3 DNA sequence: TGCGCCAGCAGCTTGACAGGGGTCGAGCAGTACTTC. As protein: CASSLTGVEQYF.

The chain uses TRBV30 and TRBJ1-1; a possible D gene is TRBD1 (6 bases). The CDR3 runs to 14 residues. CDR1 and CDR2 from the germline V gene are GTSNPN and SVGIG (reference sequence). V was pared by 2 bases and J by 5 bases, with 15 bases between. For the CDR3, the DNA is TGTGCCTGGAGTAAAACAGGGATGACGACTGAAGCTTTCTTT. Residues: CAWSKTGMTTEAFF.

This sequence joins TRBV27 and TRBJ1-2; D gene unclear. This CDR3 spans 12 amino acids. Germline CDR1 reads MNHEY; CDR2 reads SMNVEV (reference sequence). Trimming cost V 2 bases and J 4 bases, with 5 bases left between them. In DNA form, the CDR3 reads TGTGCCAGCAGTTTAAACGGCTATGGCTACACCTTC. Encoded protein: CASSLNGYGYTF.

The CDR3 nucleotides read TGCGCCAGCAGCGACAGGGAGAACACTGAAGCTTTCTTT. Its protein is CASSDRENTEAFF. This chain joins TRBV5-1 and TRBJ1-1; 7 nucleotides align to TRBD1. Germline V CDR1 and CDR2: SGHRS, YFSETQ. V gave up 4 bases and J gave up 1 base; unmatched junction bases: 1. The length of the CDR3 is 13 residues.

The chain combines TRBV5-1 with TRBJ1-4; D may be TRBD1 (6 bases). This CDR3 is 14 amino acids long. Trimming removed 5 bases from V and 4 bases from J, with 12 bases in between. Germline assignment: CDR1 SGHRS and CDR2 YFSETQ. CDR3 residues: CASRPDRINEKLFF. CDR3 nucleotide sequence: TGCGCCAGCAGACCGGACAGAATTAATGAAAAACTGTTTTTT. The whole variable domain, remainder taken from reference TRBV5-1 and TRBJ1-4, is KAGVTQTPRYLIKTRGQQVTLSCSPISGHRSVSWYQQTPGQGLQFLFEYFSETQRNKGNFPGRFSGRQFSNSRSEMNVSTLELGDSALYLCASRPDRINEKLFFGSGTQLSVL.

The chain combines TRBV4-2 with TRBJ2-7; no definite D call. Germline V gene data show CDR1 as LGHNA and CDR2 as YNFKEQ. Between the trimmed V and J ends, which lost 1 base and 2 bases, there was a span of 9 bases. The CDR3 covers 14 residues. The DNA for the CDR3 is TGTGCCAGCAGCCAAGTGGCTTTGACCTACGAGCAGTACTTC. Translation: CASSQVALTYEQYF.

This chain links TRBV18 with TRBJ1-1; perhaps TRBD1 as D (5 bases). V lost 6 bases and J 3 bases, leaving 14 bases between the germline ends. CDR1 is KGHSH and CDR2 is LQKENI in the germline V gene. There are 14 residues in the CDR3. The CDR3 bases are TGTGCCAGCTCTACAGGACGCATAGACACTGAAGCTTTCTTT. Protein sequence: CASSTGRIDTEAFF. Complete variable domain (other parts from reference TRBV18 and TRBJ1-1): NAGVMQNPRHLVRRRGQEARLRCSPMKGHSHVYWYRQLPEEGLKFMVYLQKENIIDESGMPKERFSAEFPKEGPSILRIQQVVRGDSAAYFCASSTGRIDTEAFFGQGTRLTVV.

About this clone itself: One end of the junction is discordant with germline, which a read error may explain. The V call is TRBV7-7, the J call TRBJ2-3; TRBD2 is a possible D gene (5 bases). CDR3 length equals 16 residues. Germline V lookup: CDR1 SSHAT, CDR2 FNYEAQ (reference sequence). The CDR3 region is CASSPGLGGSTDTQYF. The CDR3 bases are TGTGCTAGCAGCCCCGGACTGGGTGGGAGCACAGATACGCAGTATTTT.

The chain uses TRBV5-1 and TRBJ2-5, with 7 bases fitting TRBD1. J lost 1 base, V lost 2 bases, and 2 bases had no gene match. The CDR3 length is 14 residues. Germline values: CDR1 SGHRS, CDR2 YFSETQ. CDR3 nucleotide sequence: TGCGCCAGCAGCTTCGACAGGGCCCAAGAGACCCAGTACTTC. Amino acids: CASSFDRAQETQYF.

This clone was seen a handful of times. This chain joins TRBV2 and TRBJ1-2, with a tentative D call TRBD1 (6 bases). V dropped 6 bases and J dropped 2 bases, with 10 bases sitting between them. There are 13 residues in the CDR3. CDR1 and CDR2 from the germline V gene are SNHLY and FYNNEI. CDR3 sequence: CASSGDRNYGYTF. CDR3 nucleotide sequence: TGTGCCAGCAGCGGAGACAGGAACTATGGCTACACCTTC.

This chain uses TRBV6-1 with TRBJ1-1; 7 nucleotides agree with TRBD1. CDR3 length: 14 residues. Germline V lookup: CDR1 MNHNS, CDR2 SASEGT. After removal of 8 bases from V and 6 bases from J, the junction contained 12 bases not matched to a gene. This CDR3 reads CASLKSGTAPEAFF. The DNA for the CDR3 is TGTGCCAGCTTAAAGTCCGGGACAGCGCCTGAAGCTTTCTTT.

This chain uses TRBV5-1 with TRBJ2-3, with 13 bases aligning to TRBD2. V dropped 4 bases and J dropped 2; count of bases not matched to a gene: 4. The germline V gene encodes CDR1 SGHRS and CDR2 YFSETQ. CDR3 length: 16 residues. DNA for the CDR3: TGCGCCAGCAGCCATGGACTAGCGGGGGACACAGATACGCAGTATTTT. Translating it yields CASSHGLAGDTDTQYF.

V gene TRBV7-2 combines with J gene TRBJ2-3; possible D gene TRBD1, 6 bases. CDR1 is SGHTA, CDR2 FQGNSA, per germline. The V end lost 4 bases, the J end lost 2 bases, and 13 bases lay between the germline ends. The CDR3 runs to 15 residues. CDR3 loop: CASSSGDHLTDTQYF. CDR3 DNA: TGTGCCAGCAGCTCAGGGGACCACCTCACAGATACGCAGTATTTT.

This chain uses TRBV7-9 with TRBJ2-1, with 9 nucleotides matching TRBD2. This CDR3 is built from 15 residues. Trimming at V came to 4 bases and at J to 2 bases, leaving 3 bases not matched to a gene. The germline V gene has CDR1 SEHNR and CDR2 FQNEAQ (reference sequence). The CDR3: CASSSRLAAYNEQFF. The CDR3 DNA reads as TGTGCCAGCAGCTCGCGACTAGCGGCCTACAATGAGCAGTTCTTC.

This sequence joins TRBV15 and TRBJ2-3, with 10 bases lining up with TRBD1. The CDR3 has 15 residues. Losses at the gene ends were 3 bases for V and 5 bases for J; bases not matched to a gene: 5. From germline, CDR1 is LNHNV and CDR2 YYDKDF (reference sequence). Written as DNA, the CDR3 is TGTGCCACCAGCAGCGGACAGGGGGATTTAGATACGCAGTATTTT. Residues: CATSSGQGDLDTQYF.

This chain connects TRBV15 to TRBJ2-5; no definite D call. Germline V CDR1 and CDR2: LNHNV, YYDKDF (reference sequence). The ends were cut back, 3 bases at V and 1 base at J, with 12 bases in the middle. CDR3 length: 15 amino acids. CDR3 protein: CATSSRSSIQETQYF. CDR3 DNA: TGTGCCACCAGCAGCAGGTCCTCCATCCAAGAGACCCAGTACTTC.

The chain uses TRBV5-5 and TRBJ2-1, with 10 bases matching TRBD1. Per germline, CDR1 SGHKS and CDR2 YYEKEE (reference sequence). The J segment lost 8 bases and the V segment lost 6 bases, leaving 5 bases of the junction unmatched. The length of the CDR3 is 13 residues. The CDR3 nucleotides read TGTGCCAGCATTCGACAGGGGGCTGATGAGCAGTTCTTC. Residues: CASIRQGADEQFF.

The genes are TRBV7-2 and TRBJ2-1; 10 positions agree with TRBD2. The CDR3 sequence is 15 residues long. From germline, CDR1 is SGHTA and CDR2 FQGNSA. Trimming cost V 4 bases and J 8 bases; bases outside gene matches: 8. CDR3 DNA sequence: TGTGCCAGCAGCTGGAGCGGGAGGGCCCTCGATGAGCAGTTCTTC. Its translation is CASSWSGRALDEQFF.

This clone has a handful of counts. The chain is built from TRBV5-1 and TRBJ1-2, with D unresolved. Trimming shortened V by 4 bases and J by 4 bases, and 14 bases separated the two germline ends. This CDR3 spans 14 amino acids. Looked up from germline, CDR1 is SGHRS and CDR2 is YFSETQ. This chain's CDR3 is CASSPPGEGYGYTF. The CDR3 nucleotides are TGCGCCAGCAGCCCGCCCGGGGAGGGCTATGGCTACACCTTC.